These 10 T cell receptor beta chains share one sample of origin, sequenced in a study of T-cell memory formation after mild COVID-19. TCRdb re-called the 5' RACE reads with MiXCR, one entry per CDR3 protein. The table records roughly 300,000 distinct CDR3 sequences, around 8% of them present only once. Sequenced sample: PBMCs or a T cell subset sorted from them (not recorded which). The receptors derive from a man aged 18 to 29 who had mild COVID-19 (a few samples of this study predate the infection). Cell type and time point are not known.

This clonotype has a handful of counts. J is TRBJ1-6 and V is TRBV5-1; D remains unclear. Trimming took off 1 base at V and 9 bases at J, with 14 bases between the two ends. CDR3 length equals 15 residues. In germline, CDR1 is SGHRS, CDR2 YFSETQ. CDR3 in DNA: TGCGCCAGCAGCTTGAGCGAGGATAATGGTTCACCCCTCCACTTT. It specifies CASSLSEDNGSPLHF.

This clonotype has more than one count but fewer than ten. The V and J genes are TRBV28 and TRBJ2-7, with no clear D. Trimming removed 6 bases at V and 3 bases at J, with 9 bases between. Germline CDR1 reads MDHEN; CDR2 reads SYDVKM. This CDR3 comprises 12 residues. CDR3 region: CASSQLRYEQYV. In nucleotides, the CDR3 is TGTGCCAGCAGCCAATTACGCTACGAGCAGTACGTC.

Details on this clonotype: The conserved closing phenylalanine or tryptophan is absent in this CDR3, likely reflecting a read error. The chain recombines TRBV7-2 with TRBJ2-1; 7 bases are a match to TRBD1. The CDR3 is 15 residues long. J gave up 9 bases and V 6 bases, and 14 bases lay outside the gene matches. Per germline, CDR1 SGHTA and CDR2 FQGNSA. The CDR3 coding sequence is TGTGCCAGCAGAGATCGACAGGGTGTCTTCGGTGAGCAGTTCTTA. Amino acids: CASRDRQGVFGEQFL.

A few counts support this clonotype. This chain joins TRBV15 and TRBJ2-7, with D possibly matching TRBD1 (5 bases). Germline CDR1 LNHNV, CDR2 YYDKDF (reference sequence). CDR3 length: 14 residues. Trimming shortened V by 1 base and J by 4 bases, and 11 bases separated the two germline ends. CDR3 in DNA: TGTGCCACCAGCAGAGGCGGACACCTATACGAGCAGTACGTC. Translation gives CATSRGGHLYEQYV.

The chain has TRBV5-1 and TRBJ1-1; TRBD1 is a possible D gene (5 bases). CDR3 length: 13 amino acids. Germline loops: CDR1 SGHRS, CDR2 YFSETQ. The V and J ends lost 5 bases and 1 base respectively, with 9 bases between them. CDR3 loop: CASRGTQNTEAFF. The CDR3 DNA sequence: TGCGCCAGCAGAGGGACGCAGAACACTGAAGCTTTCTTT.

The chain has TRBV12-3 or TRBV12-4 and TRBJ2-5; D could derive from TRBD1 or TRBD2 (7 bases each). The V end was cut by 8 bases, the J end by 0 bases, with 22 bases between. CDR3 length: 17 residues. The CDR3 region is CASQGGNSKLNQETQYF. The CDR3 nucleotides are TGTGCCAGCCAGGGGGGGAACAGCAAACTTAACCAAGAGACCCAGTACTTC.

The chain links TRBV9 to TRBJ2-3; D gene unclear. The CDR3 runs to 14 residues. Deletions cut 6 bases from V and 0 bases from J, with 11 bases between. Germline-derived CDR1 and CDR2 are SGDLS and YYNGEE. CDR3 amino acids: CASTMAASTDTQYF. CDR3 DNA: TGTGCCAGCACAATGGCAGCTAGCACAGATACGCAGTATTTT.

This clonotype was observed at least ten times. CDR3 in DNA: TGCAGTGCTAGGTACGGCAACTCCTACGAGCAGTACTTC. Amino acids: CSARYGNSYEQYF. The gene calls are TRBV20-1 and TRBJ2-7; D unclear. CDR1 and CDR2 (germline): DFQATT, SNEGSKA (reference sequence). CDR3 length: 13 amino acids. V lost 3 bases and J lost 0, with 9 bases in between.

Only a few counts were recorded for this clonotype. CDR3 nucleotide sequence: TGCGCCAGCAGCCAAAGACCGGGGCACACTGAAGCTTTCTTT. It codes for CASSQRPGHTEAFF. J is TRBJ1-1 and V is TRBV4-3; possible D gene TRBD1, 5 bases. V was cut by 2 bases and J by 3 bases, with 10 bases left in between. The V gene's germline CDR1 is LGHNA and CDR2 YSLEER. This CDR3 is built from 14 residues.

The CDR3 spells CASSPTGDGRGYTF. CDR3 DNA: TGTGCCAGCAGCCCGACAGGGGACGGTCGTGGCTACACCTTC. This chain links TRBV7-2 with TRBJ1-2, with TRBD1 matching 8 bases. This CDR3 is 14 amino acids long. V lost 5 bases and J lost 7; bases outside the gene matches: 9. In germline, CDR1 is SGHTA, CDR2 FQGNSA.